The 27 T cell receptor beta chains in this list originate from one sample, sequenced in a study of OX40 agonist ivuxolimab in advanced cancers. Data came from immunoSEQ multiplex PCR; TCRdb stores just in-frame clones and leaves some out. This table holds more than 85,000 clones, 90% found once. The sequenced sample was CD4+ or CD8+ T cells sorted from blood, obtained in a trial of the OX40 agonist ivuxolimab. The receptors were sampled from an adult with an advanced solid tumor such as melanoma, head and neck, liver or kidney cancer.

CDR3 bases: TGTGCCAGCAGCATGACCGGGACAGGCTCCTACGAGCAGTACTTC. It yields the protein CASSMTGTGSYEQYF. This chain connects TRBV5-6 to TRBJ2-7, with 8 bases fitting TRBD1. The CDR3 totals 15 residues. V dropped 4 bases and J dropped 0; count of bases not matched to a gene: 6. The germline gives CDR1 SGHDT, CDR2 YYEEEE. The variable domain in full, completed from reference TRBV5-6 and TRBJ2-7, reads DAGVTQSPTHLIKTRGQQVTLRCSPKSGHDTVSWYQQALGQGPQFIFQYYEEEERQRGNFPDRFSGHQFPNYSSELNVNALLLGDSALYLCASSMTGTGSYEQYFGPGTRLTVT.

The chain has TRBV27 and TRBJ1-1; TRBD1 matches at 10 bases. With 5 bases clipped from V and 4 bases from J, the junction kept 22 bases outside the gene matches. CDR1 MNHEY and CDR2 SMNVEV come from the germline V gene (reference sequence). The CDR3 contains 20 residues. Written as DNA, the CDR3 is TGTGCCAGCAGTCTGCATACCCGGGACAGGGGAAAAATAGTGGGCACTGAAGCTTTCTTT. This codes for CASSLHTRDRGKIVGTEAFF.

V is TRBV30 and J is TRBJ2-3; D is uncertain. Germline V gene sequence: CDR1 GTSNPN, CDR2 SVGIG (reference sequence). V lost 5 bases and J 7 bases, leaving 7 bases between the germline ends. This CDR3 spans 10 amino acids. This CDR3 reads CAWGTHTQYF. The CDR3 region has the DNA TGTGCCTGGGGCACGCATACGCAGTATTTT.

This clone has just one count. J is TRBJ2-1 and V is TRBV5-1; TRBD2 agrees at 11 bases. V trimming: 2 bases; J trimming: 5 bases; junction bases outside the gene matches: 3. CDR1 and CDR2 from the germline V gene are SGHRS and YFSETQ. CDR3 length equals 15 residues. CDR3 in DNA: TGCGCCAGCAGCTTTGGACTAGCGGGCCACAATGAGCAGTTCTTC. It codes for CASSFGLAGHNEQFF.

CDR3 protein: CASSRQGATYNEQFF. The DNA for the CDR3 is TGTGCCAGCAGCCGACAGGGGGCCACCTACAATGAGCAGTTCTTC. The rearrangement uses TRBV5-4 and TRBJ2-1; 10 bases align to TRBD1. The germline V gene encodes CDR1 SGHNT and CDR2 YYREEE (reference sequence). This CDR3 contains 15 residues. Trimming removed 4 bases from V and 2 bases from J; junction bases left unmatched: 3.

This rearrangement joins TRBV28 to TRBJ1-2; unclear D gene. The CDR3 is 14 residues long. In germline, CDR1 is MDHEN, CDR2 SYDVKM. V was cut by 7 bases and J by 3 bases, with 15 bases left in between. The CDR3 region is CASTFGGGYYGYTF. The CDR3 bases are TGTGCCAGCACTTTCGGAGGAGGGTACTATGGCTACACCTTC.

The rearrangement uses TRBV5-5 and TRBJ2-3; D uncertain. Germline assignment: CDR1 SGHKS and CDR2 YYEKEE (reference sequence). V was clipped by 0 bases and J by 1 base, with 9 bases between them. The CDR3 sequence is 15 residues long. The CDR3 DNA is TGTGCCAGCAGCTTGGCTGTCTTTGGCACAGATACGCAGTATTTT. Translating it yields CASSLAVFGTDTQYF.

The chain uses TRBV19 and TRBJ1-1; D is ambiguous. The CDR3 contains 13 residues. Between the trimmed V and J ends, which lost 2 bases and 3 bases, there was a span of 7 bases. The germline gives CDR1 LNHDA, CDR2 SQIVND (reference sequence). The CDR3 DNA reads TGTGCCAGTAGTATAAATCGCGACACTGAAGCTTTCTTT. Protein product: CASSINRDTEAFF.

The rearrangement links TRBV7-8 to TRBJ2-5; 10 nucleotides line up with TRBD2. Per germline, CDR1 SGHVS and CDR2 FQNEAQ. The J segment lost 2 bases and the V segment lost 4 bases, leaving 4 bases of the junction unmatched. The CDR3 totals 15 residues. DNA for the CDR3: TGTGCCAGCAGCTCAATAGCGGGAGGTCAAGAGACCCAGTACTTC. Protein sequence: CASSSIAGGQETQYF. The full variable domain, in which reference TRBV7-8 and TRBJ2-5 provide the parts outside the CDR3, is GAGVSQSPRYKVAKRGQDVALRCDPISGHVSLFWYQQALGQGPEFLTYFQNEAQLDKSGLPSDRFFAERPEGSVSTLKIQRTQQEDSAVYLCASSSIAGGQETQYFGPGTRLLVL.

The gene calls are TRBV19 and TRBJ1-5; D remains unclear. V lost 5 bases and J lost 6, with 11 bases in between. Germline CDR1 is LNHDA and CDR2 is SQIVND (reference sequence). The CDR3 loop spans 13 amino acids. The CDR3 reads CASSWRISQPQHF. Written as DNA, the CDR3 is TGTGCCAGTAGTTGGAGGATTTCTCAGCCCCAGCATTTT.

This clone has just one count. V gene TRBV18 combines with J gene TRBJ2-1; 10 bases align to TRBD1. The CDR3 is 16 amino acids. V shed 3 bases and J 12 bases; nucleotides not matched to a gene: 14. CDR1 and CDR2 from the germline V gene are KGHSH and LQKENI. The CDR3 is CASSPGQGTIGGWQFF. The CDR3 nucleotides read TGTGCCAGCTCACCGGGACAGGGGACCATCGGGGGATGGCAGTTCTTC.

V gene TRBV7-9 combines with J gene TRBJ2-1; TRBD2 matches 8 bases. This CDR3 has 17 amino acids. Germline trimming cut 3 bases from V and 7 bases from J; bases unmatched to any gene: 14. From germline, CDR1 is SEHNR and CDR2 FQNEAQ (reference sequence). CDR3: CASSFRSGSRIRNEQFF. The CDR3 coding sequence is TGTGCCAGCAGCTTTCGGAGCGGGAGTCGTATACGGAATGAGCAGTTCTTC.

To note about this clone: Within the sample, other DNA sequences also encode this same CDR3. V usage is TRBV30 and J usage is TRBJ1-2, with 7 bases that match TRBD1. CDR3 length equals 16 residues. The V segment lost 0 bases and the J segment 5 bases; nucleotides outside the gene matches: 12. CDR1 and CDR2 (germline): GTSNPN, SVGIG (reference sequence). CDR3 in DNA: TGTGCCTGGAGTGTACGCAGGACAGGAGGTGAATATGGCTACACCTTC. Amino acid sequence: CAWSVRRTGGEYGYTF. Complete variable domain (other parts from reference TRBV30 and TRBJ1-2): SQTIHQWPATLVQPVGSPLSLECTVEGTSNPNLYWYRQAAGRGLQLLFYSVGIGQISSEVPQNLSASRPQDRQFILSSKKLLLSDSGFYLCAWSVRRTGGEYGYTFGSGTRLTVV.

CDR3 protein: CASSHPRTGRRAYEQYF. CDR3 bases: TGCGCCAGCAGCCACCCGAGGACGGGCAGGCGAGCCTACGAGCAGTACTTC. The chain uses TRBV4-1 and TRBJ2-7, with D unresolved. V lost 3 bases, J lost 2 bases, and 20 bases lay in between. Germline-derived CDR1 and CDR2 are MGHRA and YSYEKL. This CDR3 is built from 17 residues.

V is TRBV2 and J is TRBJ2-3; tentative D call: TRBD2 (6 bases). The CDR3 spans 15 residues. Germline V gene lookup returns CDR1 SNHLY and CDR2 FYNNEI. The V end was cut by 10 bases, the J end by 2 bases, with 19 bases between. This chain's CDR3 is CATPTPQRATDTQYF. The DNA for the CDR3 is TGTGCCACCCCGACCCCACAGCGGGCCACAGATACGCAGTATTTT. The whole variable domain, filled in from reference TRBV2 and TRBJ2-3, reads EPEVTQTPSHQVTQMGQEVILRCVPISNHLYFYWYRQILGQKVEFLVSFYNNEISEKSEIFDDQFSVERPDGSNFTLKIRSTKLEDSAMYFCATPTPQRATDTQYFGPGTRLTVL.

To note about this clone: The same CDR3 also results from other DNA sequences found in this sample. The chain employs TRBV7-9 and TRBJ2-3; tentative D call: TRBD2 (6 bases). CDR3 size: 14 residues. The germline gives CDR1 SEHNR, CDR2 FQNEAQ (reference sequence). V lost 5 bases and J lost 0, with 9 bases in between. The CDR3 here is CASSPSASTDTQYF. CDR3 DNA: TGTGCCAGCAGCCCTAGCGCGAGCACAGATACGCAGTATTTT.

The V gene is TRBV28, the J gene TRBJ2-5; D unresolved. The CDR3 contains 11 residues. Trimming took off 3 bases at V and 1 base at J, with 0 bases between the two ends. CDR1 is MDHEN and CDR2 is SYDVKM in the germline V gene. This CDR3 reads CASSFQETQYF. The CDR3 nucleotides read TGTGCCAGCAGTTTCCAAGAGACCCAGTACTTC. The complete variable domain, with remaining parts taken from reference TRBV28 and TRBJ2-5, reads DVKVTQSSRYLVKRTGEKVFLECVQDMDHENMFWYRQDPGLGLRLIYFSYDVKMKEKGDIPEGYSVSREKKERFSLILESASTNQTSMYLCASSFQETQYFGPGTRLLVL.

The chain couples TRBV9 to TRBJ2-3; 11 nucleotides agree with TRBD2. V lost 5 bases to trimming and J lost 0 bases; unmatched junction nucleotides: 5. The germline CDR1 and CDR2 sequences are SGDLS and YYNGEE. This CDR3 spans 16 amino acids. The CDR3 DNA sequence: TGTGCCAGCAGTCCCCGGACTAGCGGGAGCACAGATACGCAGTATTTT. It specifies CASSPRTSGSTDTQYF.

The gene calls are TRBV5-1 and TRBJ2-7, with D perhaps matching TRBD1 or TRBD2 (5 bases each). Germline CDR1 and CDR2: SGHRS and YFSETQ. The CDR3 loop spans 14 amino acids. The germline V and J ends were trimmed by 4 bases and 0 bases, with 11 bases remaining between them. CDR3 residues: CASSTGTLSYEQYF. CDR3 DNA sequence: TGCGCCAGCAGCACCGGGACCCTCTCCTACGAGCAGTACTTC.

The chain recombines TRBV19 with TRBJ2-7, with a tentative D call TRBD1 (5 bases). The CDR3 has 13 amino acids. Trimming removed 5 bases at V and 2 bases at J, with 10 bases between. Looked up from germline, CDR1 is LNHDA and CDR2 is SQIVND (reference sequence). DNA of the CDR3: TGTGCCAGTAGTGTCCAGGGAACCTACGAGCAGTACTTC. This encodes CASSVQGTYEQYF.

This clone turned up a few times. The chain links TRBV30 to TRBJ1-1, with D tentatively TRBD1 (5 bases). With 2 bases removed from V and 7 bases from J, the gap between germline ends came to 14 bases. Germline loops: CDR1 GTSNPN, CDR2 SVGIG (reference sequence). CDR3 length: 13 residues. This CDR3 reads CAWSSTGGGEAFF. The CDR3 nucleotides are TGTGCCTGGAGTTCAACAGGAGGTGGTGAAGCTTTCTTT.

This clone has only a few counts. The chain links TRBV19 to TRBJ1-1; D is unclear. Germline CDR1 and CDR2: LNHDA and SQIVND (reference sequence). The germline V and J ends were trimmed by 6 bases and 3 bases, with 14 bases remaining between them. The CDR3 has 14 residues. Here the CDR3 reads CASSLRVSDTEAFF. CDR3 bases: TGTGCCAGTAGCCTTCGGGTTTCGGACACTGAAGCTTTCTTT.

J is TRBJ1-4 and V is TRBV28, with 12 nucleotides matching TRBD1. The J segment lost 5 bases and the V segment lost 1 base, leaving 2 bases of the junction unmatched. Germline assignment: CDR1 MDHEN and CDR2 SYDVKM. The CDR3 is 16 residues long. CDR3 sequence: CASSLFGTGGNEKLFF. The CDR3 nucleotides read TGTGCCAGCAGTTTATTCGGGACAGGGGGCAATGAAAAACTGTTTTTT. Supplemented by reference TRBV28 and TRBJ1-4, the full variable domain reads DVKVTQSSRYLVKRTGEKVFLECVQDMDHENMFWYRQDPGLGLRLIYFSYDVKMKEKGDIPEGYSVSREKKERFSLILESASTNQTSMYLCASSLFGTGGNEKLFFGSGTQLSVL.

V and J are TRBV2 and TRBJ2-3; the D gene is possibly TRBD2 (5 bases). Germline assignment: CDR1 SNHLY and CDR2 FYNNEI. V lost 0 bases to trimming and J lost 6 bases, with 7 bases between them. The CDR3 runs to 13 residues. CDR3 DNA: TGTGCCAGCAGTGAAGCTAGGAGGGATACGCAGTATTTT. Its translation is CASSEARRDTQYF.

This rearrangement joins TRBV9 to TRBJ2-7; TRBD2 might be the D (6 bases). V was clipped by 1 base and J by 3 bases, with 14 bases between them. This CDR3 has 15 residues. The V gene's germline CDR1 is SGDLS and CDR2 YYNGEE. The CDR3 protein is CASSVSGSGLYEQYF. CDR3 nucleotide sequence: TGTGCCAGCAGCGTAAGCGGGTCCGGCCTCTACGAGCAGTACTTC. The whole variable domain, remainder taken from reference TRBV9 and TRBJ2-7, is DSGVTQTPKHLITATGQRVTLRCSPRSGDLSVYWYQQSLDQGLQFLIQYYNGEERAKGNILERFSAQQFPDLHSELNLSSLELGDSALYFCASSVSGSGLYEQYFGPGTRLTVT.

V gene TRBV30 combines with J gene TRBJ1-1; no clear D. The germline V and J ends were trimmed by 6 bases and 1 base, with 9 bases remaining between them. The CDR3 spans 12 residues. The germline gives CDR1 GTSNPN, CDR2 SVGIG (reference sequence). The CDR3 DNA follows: TGTGCCTGCGCTTGGGGGAACACTGAAGCTTTCTTT. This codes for CACAWGNTEAFF.

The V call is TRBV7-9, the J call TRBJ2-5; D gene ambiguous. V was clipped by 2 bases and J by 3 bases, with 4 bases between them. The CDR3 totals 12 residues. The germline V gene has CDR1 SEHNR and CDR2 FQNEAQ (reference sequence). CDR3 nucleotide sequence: TGTGCCAGCAGCTTAACTAAAGAGACCCAGTACTTC. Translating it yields CASSLTKETQYF.